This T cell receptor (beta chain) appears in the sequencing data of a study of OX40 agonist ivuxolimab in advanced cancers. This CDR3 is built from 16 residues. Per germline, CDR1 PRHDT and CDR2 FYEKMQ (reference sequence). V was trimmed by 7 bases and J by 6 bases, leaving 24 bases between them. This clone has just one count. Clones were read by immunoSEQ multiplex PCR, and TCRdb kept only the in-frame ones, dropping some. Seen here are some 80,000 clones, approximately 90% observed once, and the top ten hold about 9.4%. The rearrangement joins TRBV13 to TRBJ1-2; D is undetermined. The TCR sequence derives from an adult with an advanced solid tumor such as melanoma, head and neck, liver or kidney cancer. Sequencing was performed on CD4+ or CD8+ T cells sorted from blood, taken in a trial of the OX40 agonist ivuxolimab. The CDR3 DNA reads TGTGCCAGCACTTACTCCCTCTTGGGGTCTATTAATGGCTACACCTTC. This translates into CASTYSLLGSINGYTF. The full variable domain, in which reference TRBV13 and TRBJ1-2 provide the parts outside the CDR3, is AAGVIQSPRHLIKEKRETATLKCYPIPRHDTVYWYQQGPGQDPQFLISFYEKMQSDKGSIPDRFSAQQFSDYHSELNMSSLELGDSALYFCASTYSLLGSINGYTFGSGTRLTVV.